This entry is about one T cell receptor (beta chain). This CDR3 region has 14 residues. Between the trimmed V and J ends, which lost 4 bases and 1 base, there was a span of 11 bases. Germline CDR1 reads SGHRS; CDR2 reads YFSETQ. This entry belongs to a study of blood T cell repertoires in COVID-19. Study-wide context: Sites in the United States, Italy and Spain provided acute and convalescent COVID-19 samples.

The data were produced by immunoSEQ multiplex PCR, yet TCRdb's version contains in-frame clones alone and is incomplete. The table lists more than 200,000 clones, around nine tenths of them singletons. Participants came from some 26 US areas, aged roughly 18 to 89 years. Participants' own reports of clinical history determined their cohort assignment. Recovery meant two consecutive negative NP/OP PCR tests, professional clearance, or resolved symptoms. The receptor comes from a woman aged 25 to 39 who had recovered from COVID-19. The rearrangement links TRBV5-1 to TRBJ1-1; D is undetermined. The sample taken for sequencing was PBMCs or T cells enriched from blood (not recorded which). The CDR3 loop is CASSPGEQNTEAFF. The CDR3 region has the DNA TGCGCCAGCAGCCCCGGGGAGCAGAACACTGAAGCTTTCTTT.